The 20 T cell receptor beta chains reported below all come from one sample, sequenced in a study of human T cells and chemical hapten exposure. As for time point: patch test 1, 2 weeks after DPC sensitization. Treatment specified: therapeutic diphenylcyclopropenone sensitization with weekly scalp DPC. Each CDR3 protein gets one entry after TCRdb re-called the RACE reads with MiXCR. The profile shows 300,000 to 450,000 distinct CDR3 sequences, more than 4.5% of them singletons. Sequences were derived from whole blood, sampled in connection with sensitization to the hapten diphenylcyclopropenone (DPC). The source of these receptors is a woman aged 50 to 60 with alopecia areata. Some clones in this sample may be carry-over from other donors' samples.

Ten or more counts support this clonotype. V gene TRBV27 combines with J gene TRBJ1-4; D unresolved. Germline V gene lookup returns CDR1 MNHEY and CDR2 SMNVEV (reference sequence). Deletions cut 2 bases from V and 2 bases from J, with 12 bases between. There are 16 residues in the CDR3. For the CDR3, the DNA is TGTGCCAGCAGTTTAAATGGTTTTATGACTAATGAAAAACTGTTTTTT. Its translation is CASSLNGFMTNEKLFF.

This clonotype was recorded at least ten times. The V call is TRBV20-1, the J call TRBJ1-2; perhaps TRBD1 as D (6 bases). Trimming took off 7 bases at V and 0 bases at J, with 15 bases between the two ends. The CDR3 consists of 14 residues. Germline CDR1 reads DFQATT; CDR2 reads SNEGSKA (reference sequence). CDR3 sequence reads: CSVKQGTANYGYTF. The CDR3 DNA is TGCAGTGTCAAACAGGGCACAGCTAACTATGGCTACACCTTC.

Many counts were recorded for this clonotype. The genes are TRBV20-1 and TRBJ2-3; the D gene is possibly TRBD2 (5 bases). With 2 bases removed from V and 3 bases from J, the gap between germline ends came to 24 bases. The CDR3 loop spans 18 amino acids. Germline V lookup: CDR1 DFQATT, CDR2 SNEGSKA (reference sequence). The CDR3 nucleotides are TGCAGTGCTAGACCCGGCCCGGGGAGATCCAACAATACAGATACGCAGTATTTT. Translation gives CSARPGPGRSNNTDTQYF.

This clonotype appeared many times. The chain is built from TRBV29-1 and TRBJ1-1; 8 bases line up with TRBD1. With V trimmed by 0 bases and J by 6 bases, 6 bases remained unmatched. CDR1 SQVTM and CDR2 ANQGSEA come from the germline V gene. This CDR3 region has 14 residues. The CDR3 region is CSVEDRRQGPEAFF. The CDR3 DNA sequence: TGCAGCGTTGAAGATCGGAGACAGGGGCCTGAAGCTTTCTTT. The variable domain in full, with the rest retrieved from reference TRBV29-1 and TRBJ1-1, is SAVISQKPSRDICQRGTSLTIQCQVDSQVTMMFWYRQQPGQSLTLIATANQGSEATYESGFVIDKFPISRPNLTFSTLTVSNMSPEDSSIYLCSVEDRRQGPEAFFGQGTRLTVV.

This clonotype was seen many times. The chain carries TRBV7-2 and TRBJ2-5; 9 bases fit TRBD2. The germline V gene encodes CDR1 SGHTA and CDR2 FQGNSA. The ends lost 5 bases at V and 2 bases at J; junction bases unmatched: 9. There are 16 residues in the CDR3. CDR3 loop: CASSQGLAGRQETQYF. The CDR3 bases are TGTGCCAGCAGCCAGGGTCTAGCGGGAAGACAAGAGACCCAGTACTTC. The complete variable domain, with remaining parts taken from reference TRBV7-2 and TRBJ2-5, reads GAGVSQSPSNKVTEKGKDVELRCDPISGHTALYWYRQSLGQGLEFLIYFQGNSAPDKSGLPSDRFSAERTGGSVSTLTIQRTQQEDSAVYLCASSQGLAGRQETQYFGPGTRLLVL.

This chain uses TRBV6-5 with TRBJ2-7; TRBD2 matches 16 bases. Germline V gene data show CDR1 as MNHEY and CDR2 as SVGAGI. Trimming cost V 6 bases and J 4 bases; bases outside gene matches: 9. The CDR3 covers 17 residues. The CDR3 sequence is CASRTGTSGGALYEQYF. Written as DNA, the CDR3 is TGTGCCAGCAGGACCGGGACTAGCGGGGGGGCCTTGTACGAGCAGTACTTC.

The V gene is TRBV28, the J gene TRBJ1-1; weak D call: TRBD1 (5 bases). V was pared by 5 bases and J by 6 bases, with 7 bases between. The CDR3 contains 11 residues. CDR1 and CDR2 (germline): MDHEN, SYDVKM. CDR3 DNA: TGTGCCAGCAGTAGACAGCCTGAAGCTTTCTTT. Amino acids: CASSRQPEAFF.

The genes are TRBV29-1 and TRBJ2-1, with 9 bases aligning to TRBD1. The CDR3 is 16 amino acids. CDR1 is SQVTM and CDR2 is ANQGSEA in the germline V gene. J was trimmed by 9 bases and V by 4 bases; bases with no gene match: 16. DNA of the CDR3: TGCAGCGTTGCCCTAAACCCGGGACAGGGAGTTCGTGAGCAGTTCTTC. This codes for CSVALNPGQGVREQFF.

The gene calls are TRBV7-9 and TRBJ2-6; 10 positions match TRBD1. The CDR3 runs to 20 residues. The germline CDR1 and CDR2 sequences are SEHNR and FQNEAQ (reference sequence). The V gene end was trimmed by 0 bases and the J gene end by 4 bases; junction bases not matched to a gene: 12. The CDR3 here is CASSLATGTGDSPGANVLTF. The CDR3 DNA is TGTGCCAGCAGCTTAGCCACCGGGACAGGGGATTCCCCAGGGGCCAACGTCCTGACTTTC.

The chain has TRBV29-1 and TRBJ2-7; 13 bases are a match to TRBD2. The CDR3 runs 14 residues. Losses at the gene ends were 3 bases for V and 6 bases for J; bases not matched to a gene: 5. Germline CDR1 and CDR2: SQVTM and ANQGSEA. The CDR3 DNA is TGCAGCGTTGATGGACTAGCGGGAGCGCGCGAGCAGTACTTC. This translates into CSVDGLAGAREQYF.

The chain recombines TRBV20-1 with TRBJ2-7; D gene ambiguous. This CDR3 region has 12 residues. Germline CDR1 reads DFQATT; CDR2 reads SNEGSKA (reference sequence). V dropped 4 bases and J dropped 0 bases, with 7 bases sitting between them. For the CDR3, the DNA is TGCAGTGCTAACCCAGGCTCCTACGAGCAGTACTTC. Protein product: CSANPGSYEQYF.

This clonotype was found many times. CDR3 loop: CASRISGTGGLDTQYF. The CDR3 region has the DNA TGCGCCAGCAGGATTTCCGGGACGGGGGGATTAGATACGCAGTATTTT. This chain links TRBV5-1 with TRBJ2-3; 7 bases fit TRBD2. The V gene's germline CDR1 is SGHRS and CDR2 YFSETQ. The V and J ends lost 5 bases and 5 bases, in that order; junction bases with no gene match: 14. This CDR3 is built from 16 residues.

With respect to this clonotype: Here the CDR3 omits its conserved ending phenylalanine or tryptophan, so a read error is the likely source. CDR3 amino acids: CASSQDGTSGAETQYS. The CDR3 coding sequence is TGCGCCAGCAGCCAAGACGGGACTAGCGGGGCAGAGACCCAGTACTCC. This rearrangement joins TRBV4-1 to TRBJ2-5; 13 nucleotides line up with TRBD2. CDR1 and CDR2 (germline): MGHRA, YSYEKL. Trimming cost V 0 bases and J 4 bases; bases outside gene matches: 2. The CDR3 runs 16 residues.

This clonotype was picked up a small number of times. CDR3 residues: CASSQRDRARSSGNTIYF. The CDR3 nucleotides read TGTGCCAGCAGCCAACGGGACAGGGCCCGGAGCTCTGGAAACACCATATATTTT. The V call is TRBV3-1, the J call TRBJ1-3; 9 positions match TRBD1. The V segment lost 2 bases and the J segment 0 bases; nucleotides outside the gene matches: 8. This CDR3 comprises 18 residues. Germline V gene sequence: CDR1 LGHDT, CDR2 YNNKEL (reference sequence).

Only a few counts were recorded for this clonotype. The CDR3 reads CASSSTSVITEAFF. In DNA form, the CDR3 reads TGTGCCAGCAGTTCCACATCAGTGATAACTGAAGCTTTCTTT. The J gene is TRBJ1-1, the V gene TRBV7-8; D is unresolved. The CDR3 length is 14 residues. V was trimmed by 6 bases and J by 5 bases, leaving 16 bases between them. In germline, CDR1 is SGHVS, CDR2 FQNEAQ.

This clonotype was counted ten times or more. The V call is TRBV7-9, the J call TRBJ2-1, with a tentative D call TRBD1 (5 bases). Trimming removed 5 bases at V and 1 base at J, with 9 bases between. The germline V gene encodes CDR1 SEHNR and CDR2 FQNEAQ (reference sequence). The CDR3 covers 14 residues. The CDR3 protein is CASSGPGSYNEQFF. The CDR3 DNA follows: TGTGCCAGCAGCGGGCCAGGGTCCTACAATGAGCAGTTCTTC.

This clonotype was recorded at least ten times. V usage is TRBV7-3 and J usage is TRBJ2-6; TRBD2 matches at 8 bases. CDR1 is SGHTA and CDR2 is FQGTGA in the germline V gene. There are 17 residues in the CDR3. J lost 0 bases, V lost 3 bases, and 4 bases had no gene match. Written as DNA, the CDR3 is TGTGCCAGCAGCTTGGCGGGGGGCAACTCTGGGGCCAACGTCCTGACTTTC. Translated, it gives CASSLAGGNSGANVLTF.

This clonotype has more than one count but fewer than ten. The genes are TRBV7-9 and TRBJ1-3; 9 bases line up with TRBD1. The CDR3 loop spans 16 amino acids. Trimming removed 4 bases from V and 1 base from J; junction bases left unmatched: 5. The germline V gene has CDR1 SEHNR and CDR2 FQNEAQ (reference sequence). The CDR3 loop reads CASSWRTGESGNTIYF. In DNA form, the CDR3 reads TGTGCCAGCAGCTGGAGGACAGGGGAGTCTGGAAACACCATATATTTT.

V is TRBV12-3 or TRBV12-4 and J is TRBJ2-5; D perhaps matches TRBD2 (6 bases). Between the trimmed V and J ends, which lost 6 bases and 5 bases, there was a span of 13 bases. The CDR3 runs to 13 residues. The CDR3 region is CASRLTSSETQYF. In DNA form, the CDR3 reads TGTGCCAGCAGGTTGACTAGTTCGGAGACCCAGTACTTC.

This clonotype turned up a few times. V usage is TRBV2 and J usage is TRBJ2-7; 8 bases are a match to TRBD2. V shed 3 bases, J shed 0 bases, and the junction held 7 bases outside the gene matches. This CDR3 comprises 16 residues. CDR1 SNHLY and CDR2 FYNNEI come from the germline V gene. CDR3 region: CASSEMGGGSSYEQYF. The CDR3 DNA follows: TGTGCCAGCAGTGAGATGGGCGGGGGGAGCTCCTACGAGCAGTACTTC.